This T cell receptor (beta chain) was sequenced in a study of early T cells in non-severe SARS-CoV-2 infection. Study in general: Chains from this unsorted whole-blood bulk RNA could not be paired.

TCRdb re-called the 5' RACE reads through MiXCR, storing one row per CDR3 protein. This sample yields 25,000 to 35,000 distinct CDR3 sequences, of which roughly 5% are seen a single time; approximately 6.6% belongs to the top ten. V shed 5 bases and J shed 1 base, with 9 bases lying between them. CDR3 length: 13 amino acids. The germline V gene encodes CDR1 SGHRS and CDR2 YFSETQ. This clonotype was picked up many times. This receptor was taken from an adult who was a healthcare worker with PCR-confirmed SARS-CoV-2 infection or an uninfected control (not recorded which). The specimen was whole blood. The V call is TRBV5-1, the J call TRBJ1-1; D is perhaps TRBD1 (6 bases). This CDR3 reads CASRLTGNTEAFF. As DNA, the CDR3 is TGCGCCAGCAGACTGACAGGGAACACTGAAGCTTTCTTT.